This entry describes one T cell receptor (beta chain). Antigen unknown. The CDR3 consists of 17 residues. V trimming: 0 bases; J trimming: 6 bases; junction bases outside the gene matches: 13. Germline CDR1 reads SQVTM; CDR2 reads ANQGSEA. The sample comes from a study of cytomegalovirus exposure and HLA in healthy donors. Both 60 Vbeta primers and 13 Jbeta primers went into the PCR. The repertoire was sequenced with immunoSEQ multiplex PCR; TCRdb's copy has only in-frame clones and lacks some. The table lists approximately 170,000 clones, 75% to 90% of them singletons. Study-level findings and limits: In a later analysis, DRB1 alleles had the most associated TCRs; HLA-C alleles the fewest. Immune exposure information available was restricted to CMV serostatus.

The source of this sequence is a boy under 10 years old in good health and CMV-seronegative. V gene TRBV29-1 combines with J gene TRBJ2-3; the match to TRBD1 covers 9 bases. The specimen sequenced was PBMCs. CDR3 region: CSVEEGRTGALWDTQYF. The CDR3 DNA is TGCAGCGTTGAAGAAGGACGGACAGGGGCACTTTGGGATACGCAGTATTTT.